This T cell receptor (beta chain) was found in a study of CD8 T cells in Susac syndrome. With random hexamers, 0.5 to 1 ug RNA was reverse transcribed. Amplification of TCR beta CDR3 used immunoSEQ multiplex PCR across 54 Vbeta and 13 Jbeta. TCRdb reprocessed the immunoSEQ multiplex PCR reads via MiXCR and lists one record per CDR3 protein. The table lists about 20,000 distinct CDR3 sequences, approximately 93% of them singletons. Sequencing of TCR beta was carried out in blood CD8+ and CD4+ T cells. V was clipped by 0 bases and J by 3 bases, with 14 bases between them. Germline CDR1 reads DFQATT; CDR2 reads SNEGSKA (reference sequence). This CDR3 comprises 15 residues.

This sequence was found in a human donor in good health. The sequenced sample was CD8+ T cells from PBMCs. This chain uses TRBV20-1 with TRBJ2-5; D is undetermined. The CDR3 DNA follows: TGCAGTGCTAGAGAAGATTCCGGATGGAAAGAGACCCAGTACTTC. This sequence encodes CSAREDSGWKETQYF.